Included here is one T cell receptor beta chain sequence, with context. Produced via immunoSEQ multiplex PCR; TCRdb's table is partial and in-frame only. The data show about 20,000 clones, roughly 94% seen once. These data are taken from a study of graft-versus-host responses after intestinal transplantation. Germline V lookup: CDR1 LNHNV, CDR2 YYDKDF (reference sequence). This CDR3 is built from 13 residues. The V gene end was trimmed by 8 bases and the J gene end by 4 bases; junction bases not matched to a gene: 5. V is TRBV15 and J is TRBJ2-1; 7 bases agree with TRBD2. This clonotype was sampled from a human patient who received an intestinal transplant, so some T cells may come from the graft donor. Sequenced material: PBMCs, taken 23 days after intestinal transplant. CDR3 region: CATLPGGYNEQFF. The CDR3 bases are TGTGCCACCCTCCCGGGGGGTTACAATGAGCAGTTCTTC.